These T cell receptor beta chains were read from a single sample in a study of shared clonotypes between healthy human individuals. The method was immunoSEQ multiplex PCR; TCRdb's version includes in-frame clones alone and lacks a portion of them. Counted here are 500,000 or so clones, approximately 95% occurring once; the ten biggest clones make up about 0.064%. Sequencing input: naive CD4+ T cells sorted from blood. The receptors come from a woman in her 30s in good health. Both conserved end residues are part of each CDR3. A D gene is named only where the DNA matches it firmly. Some rows have no size entry. The others give once, few or many, or a class for an expanded clone.

TGTGCCAGCAGCAAGACGGGACGGAGCAATCAGCCCCAGCATTTT,CASSKTGRSNQPQHF,TRBJ1-5,NA,TRBV5-6,NA
TGTGCCAGCTCACGAGGACTAGCGGGAGAACGCGAGCAGTACTTC,CASSRGLAGEREQYF,TRBJ2-7,TRBD2,TRBV18,NA
TGTGCCAGCAGCGCGGGACAGGCCAGTGCTGGCTCTGGAAACACCATATATTTT,CASSAGQASAGSGNTIYF,TRBJ1-3,TRBD1,TRBV11-2,NA
TGCGCCAGCAGTCGCGGGACAGCTAACTATGGCTACACCTTC,CASSRGTANYGYTF,TRBJ1-2,TRBD1,TRBV10-2,once
TGTGCCAGCAGTTCCACTTACGAGCAGTACTTC,CASSSTYEQYF,TRBJ2-7,NA,TRBV6-6,NA
TGTGCCAGCAGAAACGGGGACGGGACCCAGTACTTC,CASRNGDGTQYF,TRBJ2-5,NA,TRBV5-6,NA
TGTGCCAGCAGCCGAAGCAGGGTGAGCAATCAGCCCCAGCATTTT,CASSRSRVSNQPQHF,TRBJ1-5,NA,TRBV7-2,NA
TGTGCCAGCAGGGGCATGACTAGAGCCTACGAGCAGTACTTC,CASRGMTRAYEQYF,TRBJ2-7,NA,TRBV27,NA
TGCAGCGTTAGTCCGCCAGGCGCCTGGGGCGAGCAGTACTTC,CSVSPPGAWGEQYF,TRBJ2-7,NA,TRBV29-1,NA
TGTGCCAGCTGCGCAGGGGAGGACGGTCAGCCCCAGCATTTT,CASCAGEDGQPQHF,TRBJ1-5,NA,TRBV2,NA
TGTGCCAGCAGTGGAGCGGGAGTGAGCACAGATACGCAGTATTTT,CASSGAGVSTDTQYF,TRBJ2-3,TRBD2,TRBV2,NA
TGTGCCAGCAGCTTGACATCGAACACTGAAGCTTTCTTT,CASSLTSNTEAFF,TRBJ1-1,NA,TRBV5-5,NA
TGTGCCAGCAGTACTGCTAGCCGGGGAGATACGCAGTATTTT,CASSTASRGDTQYF,TRBJ2-3,NA,TRBV6-6,NA
TGTGCCAGCAGTTTACCTGGGATCTCTGGAAACACCATATATTTT,CASSLPGISGNTIYF,TRBJ1-3,NA,TRBV28,NA
TGCGCCAGCAGCCAAGGGCGAGGGACAGGTTCCTACGAGCAGTACTTC,CASSQGRGTGSYEQYF,TRBJ2-7,TRBD1,TRBV4-1,NA
TGCAGCGTTGAAGATCGAGGTAACTATGGCTACACCTTC,CSVEDRGNYGYTF,TRBJ1-2,NA,TRBV29-1,NA
TGCGCCAGCAGCCGATCCGGGACAGGGTTTTCTACTAATGAAAAACTGTTTTTT,CASSRSGTGFSTNEKLFF,TRBJ1-4,TRBD1,TRBV4-1,NA
TGTGCCAGCAGCAGGGGACTAGCGGAACTTAGCACAGATACGCAGTATTTT,CASSRGLAELSTDTQYF,TRBJ2-3,TRBD2,TRBV5-4,NA
TGTGCCAGCAGGGGACTAGCGGAATCCTACAATGAGCAGTTCTTC,CASRGLAESYNEQFF,TRBJ2-1,TRBD2,TRBV6-1,NA
TGTGCCAGCAGCCAGACCCCGGGACTAAAACTCACCGGGGAGCTGTTTTTT,CASSQTPGLKLTGELFF,TRBJ2-2,TRBD2,TRBV28,NA